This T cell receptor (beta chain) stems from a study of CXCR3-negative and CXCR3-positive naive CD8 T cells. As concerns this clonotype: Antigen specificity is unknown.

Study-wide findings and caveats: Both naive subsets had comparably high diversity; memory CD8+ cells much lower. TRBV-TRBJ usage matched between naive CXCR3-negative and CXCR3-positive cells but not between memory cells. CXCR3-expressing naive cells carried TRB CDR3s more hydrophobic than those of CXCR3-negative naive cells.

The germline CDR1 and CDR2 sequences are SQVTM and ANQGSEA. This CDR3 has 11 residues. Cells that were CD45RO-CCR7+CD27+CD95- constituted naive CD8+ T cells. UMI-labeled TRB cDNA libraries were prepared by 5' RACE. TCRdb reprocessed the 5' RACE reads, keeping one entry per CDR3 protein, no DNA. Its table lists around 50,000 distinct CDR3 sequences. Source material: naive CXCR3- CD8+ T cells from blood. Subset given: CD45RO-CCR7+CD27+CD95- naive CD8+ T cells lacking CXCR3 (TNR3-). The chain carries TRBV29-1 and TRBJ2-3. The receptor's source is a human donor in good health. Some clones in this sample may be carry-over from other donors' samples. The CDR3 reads CSQKGTDTQYF.